The sample holds a few counts of the clone carrying this T cell receptor beta chain. This specimen belongs to a study of blood T cell repertoires in COVID-19. Study details: Spain, Italy and the United States supplied samples that represented acute and convalescent COVID-19. In each case, the material was cDNA or gDNA derived from T cells, B-cell-depleted T cells, or PBMCs.

Followed over time, Seattle patients had been enrolled while infection was active. Generated by immunoSEQ multiplex PCR, the TCRdb table keeps only in-frame clones and is missing some. The sample yields roughly 320,000 clones, 70% to 90% seen once. The CDR3 is 16 amino acids. The germline gives CDR1 SGHRS, CDR2 YFSETQ. V was pared by 0 bases and J by 4 bases, with 7 bases of the junction left unmatched. The TCR was taken from a woman aged 45 to 65 with COVID-19, enrolled during active disease. The sample taken for sequencing was peripheral blood. V usage is TRBV5-1 and J usage is TRBJ2-7, with TRBD1 matching 10 bases. CDR3 nucleotide sequence: TGCGCCAGCAGCTTGGTAGGGACAGGGGTCTTATACGAGCAGTACTTC. It codes for CASSLVGTGVLYEQYF.